The T cell receptor (beta chain) described here comes from a study of cytomegalovirus exposure and HLA in healthy donors. Whole-study results and caveats: The authors enumerated some 170 TCR beta chains as linked to cytomegalovirus. A link between a missense DCLRE1C variant and TCR beta V- and J-gene trimming emerged from a later analysis.

About this clone itself: Its antigen is undetermined.

The PCR made use of 60 Vbeta and 13 Jbeta primers. As processed by the authors: In a later analysis, some 80 million unique TCR beta chains included roughly 11 million shared by two or more donors. The data were produced by immunoSEQ multiplex PCR, yet TCRdb's version contains in-frame clones alone and is incomplete. The V and J calls and clone size were taken over from that table, and D and trimming were inferred from the DNA. The sample lists 200,000 to 250,000 clones, about 80% seen once, with about 7.5% in the top ten. The CDR3 length is 15 residues. Losses at the gene ends were 2 bases for V and 2 bases for J; bases not matched to a gene: 5. Germline assignment: CDR1 LGHNA and CDR2 YNFKEQ.

The sequence came from a woman aged 55-70 years in good health and CMV-seropositive. The chain combines TRBV4-2 with TRBJ1-2; 7 nucleotides line up with TRBD1. The sequencing input was PBMCs. The CDR3 loop is CASSQPTGTNYGYTF. For the CDR3, the DNA is TGTGCCAGCAGCCAACCGACAGGGACGAACTATGGCTACACCTTC.